These 22 T cell receptor beta chains originate from one sample sequenced in a study of identical twins (dated by TCRdb to 2016 to 2018). The library was obtained by 5' RACE. The reads were generated on an Illumina HiSeq 2000. TCRdb reworked the public reads: Q25 trimming with fastp, MiXCR clone assembly, productive beta chains retained. When rows share a CDR3 protein, they turn into one entry using the most common DNA and genes. The sample contains 1.5 million or so distinct CDR3 sequences, under 35% of them found a single time. 0.25% to 0.3% of the sample comes from the top ten. Sequencing was carried out using cord blood. These receptors all stem from a newborn girl in good health.

This rearrangement joins TRBV7-2 to TRBJ2-7, with 9 bases that match TRBD1. The CDR3 covers 15 residues. Germline loops: CDR1 SGHTA, CDR2 FQGNSA. With 3 bases clipped from V and 2 bases from J, the junction kept 5 bases outside the gene matches. CDR3 sequence: CASSFGDRETYEQYF. The CDR3 bases are TGTGCCAGCAGCTTCGGGGACAGGGAGACCTACGAGCAGTACTTC. Filled out from reference TRBV7-2 and TRBJ2-7, the complete variable domain reads GAGVSQSPSNKVTEKGKDVELRCDPISGHTALYWYRQSLGQGLEFLIYFQGNSAPDKSGLPSDRFSAERTGGSVSTLTIQRTQQEDSAVYLCASSFGDRETYEQYFGPGTRLTVT.

This clonotype was detected only a few times. The chain couples TRBV6-1 to TRBJ2-1; a possible D gene is TRBD2 (6 bases). This CDR3 is 13 amino acids long. Trimming stripped 10 bases from V and 8 bases from J, with 18 bases between. Germline CDR1 MNHNS, CDR2 SASEGT. The CDR3 loop is CATGTHGADEQFF. In DNA, the CDR3 is TGTGCCACCGGGACTCACGGGGCCGATGAGCAGTTCTTC.

The chain joins TRBV3-1 to TRBJ2-5; 9 positions match TRBD1. Per the germline V gene, CDR1 is LGHDT and CDR2 is YNNKEL (reference sequence). This CDR3 contains 14 residues. The V gene end was trimmed by 2 bases and the J gene end by 11 bases; junction bases not matched to a gene: 9. CDR3 sequence (DNA): TGTGCCAGCAGCCAACCGGGACAGGGTCAAGAGCAGTACTTC. Encoded protein: CASSQPGQGQEQYF.

DNA for the CDR3: TGTGCCAGCTCACCACCGGACAGTGCAACTAATGAAAAACTGTTTTTT. Its protein product is CASSPPDSATNEKLFF. The chain carries TRBV18 and TRBJ1-4; D may be TRBD1 (6 bases). V dropped 0 bases and J dropped 0 bases, with 8 bases sitting between them. There are 16 residues in the CDR3. The germline CDR1 and CDR2 sequences are KGHSH and LQKENI.

The chain combines TRBV9 with TRBJ2-3; D gene unclear. Germline CDR1 reads SGDLS; CDR2 reads YYNGEE. The CDR3 is 14 amino acids. With 0 bases removed from V and 2 bases from J, the gap between germline ends came to 7 bases. Written as DNA, the CDR3 is TGTGCCAGCAGCGTAGGGCCACTCACAGATACGCAGTATTTT. It is translated as CASSVGPLTDTQYF.

In its sample, this clonotype was seen many times. J is TRBJ2-5 and V is TRBV20-1; TRBD1 is a possible D gene (7 bases). The CDR3 covers 12 residues. Trimming stripped 6 bases from V and 4 bases from J, with 12 bases between. Germline-derived CDR1 and CDR2 are DFQATT and SNEGSKA (reference sequence). The CDR3 coding sequence is TGCAGTGCGAGACAGGGAGGAGAGACCCAGTACTTC. Protein product: CSARQGGETQYF.

This clonotype was seen more than once but under ten times. V gene TRBV6-5 combines with J gene TRBJ2-5; D may be TRBD1 (6 bases). The end of the DNA is better explained by TRBJ2-7, so the J call may be wrong. CDR3 length: 14 residues. Germline V gene sequence: CDR1 MNHEY, CDR2 SVGAGI. The CDR3 coding sequence is TGTGCCAGCAAACACCCAGGACAGAACGACGAGCAGTACTTC. As protein: CASKHPGQNDEQYF.

As to this clonotype: A much larger clone differs from this one at a single base, so this may be a read error. This chain connects TRBV5-1 to TRBJ2-7, with D perhaps matching TRBD2 (6 bases). Trimming removed 1 base at V and 7 bases at J, with 18 bases between. This CDR3 contains 15 residues. Looked up from germline, CDR1 is SGHRS and CDR2 is YFSETQ. CDR3 region: CASSLNAGSYNEQYF. Here the CDR3 DNA reads TGCGCCAGCAGCTTGAACGCGGGGAGCTACAATGAGCAGTACTTC.

The sample holds many counts of this clonotype. This chain joins TRBV3-1 and TRBJ2-1, with a weak D call TRBD2 (5 bases). Germline V lookup: CDR1 LGHDT, CDR2 YNNKEL (reference sequence). Trimming pared 2 bases from V and 4 bases from J, leaving 6 bases between. The length of the CDR3 is 13 residues. This CDR3 reads CASSQRDYNEQFF. For the CDR3, the DNA is TGTGCCAGCAGCCAACGGGATTACAATGAGCAGTTCTTC.

V gene TRBV21-1 combines with J gene TRBJ2-7. TRBV21-1 is reported as a pseudogene. The CDR3 spans 12 residues. CDR3 sequence: CASNKATYEQYF. The DNA of the CDR3 is TGTGCCAGCAACAAAGCCACCTACGAGCAGTACTTC.

This clonotype was recorded a few times. This chain uses TRBV9 with TRBJ2-3; D remains ambiguous. Germline CDR1 and CDR2: SGDLS and YYNGEE. Trimming removed 2 bases from V and 10 bases from J, with 14 bases in between. This CDR3 has 13 amino acids. The CDR3 here is CASSVGSQKSQYF. As DNA, the CDR3 is TGTGCCAGCAGCGTGGGGTCACAGAAATCGCAGTATTTT.

The J gene is TRBJ1-2, the V gene TRBV28; no clear D. The CDR3 has 13 amino acids. V shed 0 bases and J shed 8 bases, with 10 bases lying between them. The germline CDR1 and CDR2 sequences are MDHEN and SYDVKM. The CDR3 bases are TGTGCCAGCAGTTTATGGGAGTCCGTAGGCTACACCTTC. It translates to CASSLWESVGYTF.

The rearrangement uses TRBV24-1 and TRBJ2-1; no reliable D call. Between the trimmed V and J ends, which lost 8 bases and 0 bases, there was a span of 4 bases. CDR3 size: 12 residues. Germline assignment: CDR1 KGHDR and CDR2 SFDVKD. CDR3 DNA sequence: TGTGCCACCACTAGCTCCTACAATGAGCAGTTCTTC. Translation: CATTSSYNEQFF.

The chain recombines TRBV20-1 with TRBJ2-4; D may match TRBD1 or TRBD2 (5 bases each). The DNA end favors TRBJ2-7, so the J call may be wrong. There are 15 residues in the CDR3. The V gene's germline CDR1 is DFQATT and CDR2 SNEGSKA (reference sequence). This chain's CDR3 is CSASRQRPRTGEQYF. CDR3 nucleotides: TGCAGTGCTAGTCGACAGCGTCCTCGGACTGGCGAGCAGTACTTC.

This clonotype was found a few times. This chain joins TRBV6-6 and TRBJ2-1, with TRBD2 matching over 10 bases. The CDR3 is 15 amino acids. V shed 6 bases, J shed 7 bases, and the junction held 9 bases outside the gene matches. CDR1 and CDR2 from the germline V gene are MNHNY and SVGAGI (reference sequence). CDR3 sequence (DNA): TGTGCCAGCAGATTGAGCGGGGGGGCTGGGAATGAGCAGTTCTTC. Translated, it gives CASRLSGGAGNEQFF.

This clonotype was counted at least ten times. CDR3 nucleotides: TGTGCCAGCAGCCAAGGAGGGACAGCCTTCTACGAGCAGTACTTC. It codes for CASSQGGTAFYEQYF. The V gene is TRBV14, the J gene TRBJ2-7; 7 nucleotides agree with TRBD1. Germline CDR1 SGHDN, CDR2 FVKESK. The V segment lost 1 base and the J segment 3 bases; nucleotides outside the gene matches: 6. The CDR3 is 15 amino acids.

The chain links TRBV11-2 to TRBJ1-1; 7 positions match TRBD1. The junction had 13 bases not matched to a gene; V was cut back by 6 bases and J by 12 bases. The CDR3 length is 13 residues. Germline lookup yields CDR1 SGHAT and CDR2 FQNNGV. The DNA of the CDR3 is TGTGCCAGCAGTGATCCCACGGGACAGAGGCCTTTCTTT. This translates into CASSDPTGQRPFF.

CDR3 nucleotides: TGTGCCAGCAGCTTCCTGGGACTAGCGGGGGGCACAGATACGCAGTATTTT. Protein product: CASSFLGLAGGTDTQYF. The chain carries TRBV7-2 and TRBJ2-3; 14 bases map to TRBD2. The CDR3 sequence is 17 residues long. V lost 3 bases and J lost 1; bases outside the gene matches: 3. CDR1 is SGHTA and CDR2 is FQGNSA in the germline V gene.

This rearrangement joins TRBV20-1 to TRBJ1-1; no reliable D call. The CDR3 spans 14 residues. Germline V gives CDR1 DFQATT, CDR2 SNEGSKA (reference sequence). Deletions cut 1 base from V and 2 bases from J, with 11 bases between. This chain's CDR3 is CSARVPGANTEAFF. Here the CDR3 DNA reads TGCAGTGCTAGAGTTCCAGGCGCTAACACTGAAGCTTTCTTT.

Comments on this clonotype: A much larger clone lies a single base off, so this may be a read error. The V gene is TRBV28, the J gene TRBJ2-6; the D gene is possibly TRBD1 (5 bases). The CDR3 covers 15 residues. Per the germline V gene, CDR1 is MDHEN and CDR2 is SYDVKM. CDR3 sequence: CASSLGFSGANVPTF. The DNA for the CDR3 is TGTGCCAGCAGTTTGGGATTCTCTGGGGCCAACGTCCCGACTTTC.

This clonotype was counted only a few times. The gene calls are TRBV27 and TRBJ2-3; D gene unclear. V lost 0 bases to trimming and J lost 6 bases, with 7 bases between them. There are 13 residues in the CDR3. Germline V CDR1 and CDR2: MNHEY, SMNVEV (reference sequence). The CDR3, as DNA: TGTGCCAGCAGTTTATCCCCAGCGGATACGCAGTATTTT. It yields the protein CASSLSPADTQYF.

This clonotype was counted at least ten times. The chain links TRBV27 to TRBJ2-1, with D perhaps given as TRBD1 or TRBD2 (6 bases each). Germline V CDR1 and CDR2: MNHEY, SMNVEV (reference sequence). V gave up 3 bases and J gave up 4 bases, with 16 bases separating them. The length of the CDR3 is 16 residues. DNA for the CDR3: TGTGCCAGCAGTTTTGGTCGACCGGGGGCTTACAATGAGCAGTTCTTC. Translating it yields CASSFGRPGAYNEQFF.